The rows below give T cell receptor beta chains drawn from one sample of a study of PD-L1 blockade in urothelial cancer. TCRdb's table, derived via immunoSEQ multiplex PCR, lists solely in-frame clones and lacks some. The profile shows approximately 38,000 clones, 65% to 90% of them singletons. The material was PBMCs, obtained around atezolizumab (anti-PD-L1) treatment. The receptors here all came from a man aged 55 to 69 with urothelial cancer. Both conserved end residues are part of each CDR3. A D gene is named only where the DNA matches it firmly. Only some rows state a clone size, as once, few, many or a class for expanded clones.

J gene: TRBJ1-2
D gene: -
clone size: -
CDR3 length: 15
V gene: TRBV6-1
CDR3 protein: CASSDTTRQAYGYTF
CDR3 DNA: TGTGCCAGCAGTGATACTACTCGACAGGCCTATGGCTACACCTTC

J gene: TRBJ2-3
D gene: TRBD2
clone size: -
CDR3 length: 17
V gene: TRBV9
CDR3 protein: CASSVLAGSPGTDTQYF
CDR3 DNA: TGTGCCAGCAGCGTACTAGCGGGCTCACCGGGCACAGATACGCAGTATTTT

J gene: TRBJ2-3
D gene: TRBD2
clone size: -
CDR3 length: 16
V gene: TRBV19
CDR3 protein: CASSIKTSGITDTQYF
CDR3 DNA: TGTGCCAGTAGTATAAAGACTAGCGGGATCACAGATACGCAGTATTTT

J gene: TRBJ1-4
D gene: -
clone size: -
CDR3 length: 15
V gene: TRBV7-9
CDR3 protein: CASSLVAGSNEKLFF
CDR3 DNA: TGTGCCAGCAGCTTAGTCGCGGGATCTAATGAAAAACTGTTTTTT

J gene: TRBJ1-2
D gene: -
clone size: -
CDR3 length: 15
V gene: TRBV10-3
CDR3 protein: CAISVDISANYGYTF
CDR3 DNA: TGTGCCATCAGTGTGGACATCTCAGCTAACTATGGCTACACCTTC

J gene: TRBJ1-2
D gene: TRBD1
clone size: -
CDR3 length: 15
V gene: TRBV7-2
CDR3 protein: CASTATGMSSYGYTF
CDR3 DNA: TGTGCCAGCACCGCGACAGGGATGAGTTCCTATGGCTACACCTTC

J gene: TRBJ2-1
D gene: -
clone size: -
CDR3 length: 16
V gene: TRBV10-1
CDR3 protein: CASSELPSGPYNEQFF
CDR3 DNA: TGCGCCAGCAGTGAGTTACCCAGCGGACCCTACAATGAGCAGTTCTTC

J gene: TRBJ2-7
D gene: TRBD1
clone size: -
CDR3 length: 15
V gene: TRBV6-5
CDR3 protein: CASTSPGQGPYEQYF
CDR3 DNA: TGTGCCAGCACTTCACCGGGACAGGGGCCATACGAGCAGTACTTC

J gene: TRBJ2-1
D gene: TRBD2
clone size: once
CDR3 length: 15
V gene: TRBV6-6
CDR3 protein: CASSQRGGLDNEQFF
CDR3 DNA: TGTGCCAGCAGTCAGCGGGGGGGGCTGGACAATGAGCAGTTCTTC

J gene: TRBJ2-7
D gene: TRBD1
clone size: -
CDR3 length: 14
V gene: TRBV2
CDR3 protein: CASSEAQGVYEQYF
CDR3 DNA: TGTGCCAGCAGTGAAGCTCAGGGGGTATACGAGCAGTACTTC

J gene: TRBJ1-5
D gene: TRBD1
clone size: -
CDR3 length: 13
V gene: TRBV6-6
CDR3 protein: CASSYTGGQPQHF
CDR3 DNA: TGTGCCAGCAGTTACACAGGGGGCCAGCCCCAGCATTTT

J gene: TRBJ2-7
D gene: -
clone size: -
CDR3 length: 12
V gene: TRBV15
CDR3 protein: CATSRQSYEQYF
CDR3 DNA: TGTGCCACCAGCAGGCAGTCCTACGAGCAGTACTTC

J gene: TRBJ2-2
D gene: -
clone size: once
CDR3 length: 16
V gene: TRBV4-1
CDR3 protein: CASSQDRFSNTGELFF
CDR3 DNA: TGCGCCAGCAGCCAAGATCGGTTTTCGAACACCGGGGAGCTGTTTTTT

J gene: TRBJ2-3
D gene: -
clone size: -
CDR3 length: 14
V gene: TRBV19
CDR3 protein: CASRTLSGTDTQYF
CDR3 DNA: TGTGCCAGTAGAACCCTCTCGGGAACAGATACGCAGTATTTT

J gene: TRBJ1-2
D gene: TRBD1
clone size: -
CDR3 length: 13
V gene: TRBV27
CDR3 protein: CASSLLTGLGYTF
CDR3 DNA: TGTGCCAGCAGTTTATTGACAGGGCTTGGCTACACCTTC

J gene: TRBJ2-1
D gene: -
clone size: -
CDR3 length: 16
V gene: TRBV10-1
CDR3 protein: CASSDPGRGLYNEQFF
CDR3 DNA: TGCGCCAGCAGTGACCCCGGGAGGGGGCTTTACAATGAGCAGTTCTTC

J gene: TRBJ2-3
D gene: TRBD1
clone size: -
CDR3 length: 15
V gene: TRBV5-1
CDR3 protein: CASSLDGTGTDTQYF
CDR3 DNA: TGCGCCAGCAGCTTGGATGGGACAGGCACAGATACGCAGTATTTT

J gene: TRBJ2-1
D gene: TRBD2
clone size: -
CDR3 length: 15
V gene: TRBV29-1
CDR3 protein: CSVVTSGRIYNEQFF
CDR3 DNA: TGCAGCGTTGTTACTAGCGGGAGGATTTACAATGAGCAGTTCTTC

J gene: TRBJ2-1
D gene: -
clone size: -
CDR3 length: 13
V gene: TRBV2
CDR3 protein: CASTPQRFGEQFF
CDR3 DNA: TGTGCCAGCACCCCCCAGCGCTTCGGTGAGCAGTTCTTC

J gene: TRBJ1-4
D gene: -
clone size: -
CDR3 length: 15
V gene: TRBV19
CDR3 protein: CASRAPRGTNEKLFF
CDR3 DNA: TGTGCCAGTAGAGCACCCCGGGGGACTAATGAAAAACTGTTTTTT

J gene: TRBJ2-1
D gene: TRBD2
clone size: -
CDR3 length: 15
V gene: TRBV11-3
CDR3 protein: CASSLGVAGGTRQFF
CDR3 DNA: TGTGCCAGCAGCTTAGGGGTAGCGGGAGGGACCAGACAGTTCTTC

J gene: TRBJ2-5
D gene: TRBD1
clone size: -
CDR3 length: 13
V gene: TRBV19
CDR3 protein: CASVGQGRKTQYF
CDR3 DNA: TGTGCCAGTGTAGGACAGGGGCGGAAGACCCAGTACTTC

J gene: TRBJ2-3
D gene: TRBD2
clone size: -
CDR3 length: 13
V gene: TRBV30
CDR3 protein: CAGTSGGTDTQYF
CDR3 DNA: TGTGCCGGAACTAGCGGGGGCACAGATACGCAGTATTTT

J gene: TRBJ1-6
D gene: -
clone size: few
CDR3 length: 13
V gene: TRBV4-3
CDR3 protein: CASSQVRGGALHF
CDR3 DNA: TGCGCCAGCAGCCAAGTTAGGGGTGGGGCCCTCCACTTT

J gene: TRBJ1-5
D gene: -
clone size: -
CDR3 length: 14
V gene: TRBV6-5
CDR3 protein: CASAIAGFNQPQHF
CDR3 DNA: TGTGCCAGCGCGATAGCGGGGTTCAATCAGCCCCAGCATTTT

J gene: TRBJ1-2
D gene: -
clone size: -
CDR3 length: 12
V gene: TRBV29-1
CDR3 protein: CSEIGDSDGYTF
CDR3 DNA: TGCAGCGAAATCGGGGACTCGGATGGCTACACCTTC

J gene: TRBJ1-5
D gene: TRBD1
clone size: -
CDR3 length: 18
V gene: TRBV30
CDR3 protein: CAWSANRGRGTSNQPQHF
CDR3 DNA: TGTGCCTGGAGCGCGAACAGGGGGCGCGGGACTAGCAATCAGCCCCAGCATTTT

J gene: TRBJ2-1
D gene: TRBD2
clone size: -
CDR3 length: 18
V gene: TRBV9
CDR3 protein: CASSVASTSGSGRNEQFF
CDR3 DNA: TGTGCCAGCAGCGTAGCCTCGACTAGCGGGAGTGGGAGGAATGAGCAGTTCTTC

J gene: TRBJ2-7
D gene: TRBD1
clone size: -
CDR3 length: 13
V gene: TRBV2
CDR3 protein: CASITGDSYEQYF
CDR3 DNA: TGTGCCAGCATAACAGGGGATTCCTACGAGCAGTACTTC

J gene: TRBJ2-1
D gene: TRBD2
clone size: -
CDR3 length: 13
V gene: TRBV11-3
CDR3 protein: CASSPGTSGEQFF
CDR3 DNA: TGTGCCAGCAGCCCTGGGACTAGCGGAGAGCAGTTCTTC

J gene: TRBJ1-1
D gene: -
clone size: -
CDR3 length: 14
V gene: TRBV11-3
CDR3 protein: CASSPGTFNAEAFF
CDR3 DNA: TGTGCCAGCAGCCCCGGGACATTCAACGCTGAAGCTTTCTTT

J gene: TRBJ2-1
D gene: TRBD2
clone size: -
CDR3 length: 17
V gene: TRBV9
CDR3 protein: CASSVGTRGLAGNEQFF
CDR3 DNA: TGTGCCAGCAGCGTAGGAACGAGGGGACTAGCGGGCAATGAGCAGTTCTTC

J gene: TRBJ2-1
D gene: -
clone size: -
CDR3 length: 15
V gene: TRBV10-1
CDR3 protein: CASSEPGTPSMLQFF
CDR3 DNA: TGCGCCAGCAGTGAGCCGGGGACTCCCTCCATGCTGCAGTTCTTC

J gene: TRBJ2-1
D gene: TRBD1
clone size: -
CDR3 length: 18
V gene: TRBV19
CDR3 protein: CASSITSGTGALWDEQFF
CDR3 DNA: TGTGCCAGTAGTATAACTTCTGGGACAGGGGCCCTCTGGGATGAGCAGTTCTTC

J gene: TRBJ1-5
D gene: TRBD1
clone size: -
CDR3 length: 16
V gene: TRBV5-1
CDR3 protein: CASSPQGASSNQPQHF
CDR3 DNA: TGCGCCAGCAGCCCCCAGGGGGCATCGAGCAATCAGCCCCAGCATTTT

J gene: TRBJ2-7
D gene: TRBD1
clone size: -
CDR3 length: 13
V gene: TRBV6-5
CDR3 protein: CASSSDRRYEQYF
CDR3 DNA: TGTGCCAGCAGTTCGGACAGGAGGTACGAGCAGTACTTC

J gene: TRBJ2-5
D gene: TRBD2
clone size: -
CDR3 length: 14
V gene: TRBV5-1
CDR3 protein: CASSLAGAGETQYF
CDR3 DNA: TGCGCCAGCAGCTTAGCGGGGGCGGGGGAGACCCAGTACTTC

J gene: TRBJ2-5
D gene: TRBD1
clone size: -
CDR3 length: 16
V gene: TRBV4-3
CDR3 protein: CASSQGGQFGSETQYF
CDR3 DNA: TGCGCCAGCAGCCAAGGGGGACAGTTCGGGTCGGAGACCCAGTACTTC

J gene: TRBJ2-7
D gene: -
clone size: -
CDR3 length: 13
V gene: TRBV19
CDR3 protein: CASSRGGDYEQYF
CDR3 DNA: TGTGCCAGTAGTCGTGGCGGAGACTACGAGCAGTACTTC

J gene: TRBJ2-7
D gene: TRBD1
clone size: -
CDR3 length: 13
V gene: TRBV2
CDR3 protein: CASSHGTDYEQYF
CDR3 DNA: TGTGCCAGCAGTCACGGGACAGACTACGAGCAGTACTTC

J gene: TRBJ2-7
D gene: -
clone size: -
CDR3 length: 16
V gene: TRBV14
CDR3 protein: CASSQIPFEGVGEQYF
CDR3 DNA: TGTGCCAGCAGCCAAATACCCTTTGAGGGCGTCGGCGAGCAGTACTTC

J gene: TRBJ1-1
D gene: -
clone size: large
CDR3 length: 15
V gene: TRBV6-5
CDR3 protein: CASRSKESGVSEAFF
CDR3 DNA: TGTGCCAGCAGGAGTAAGGAATCAGGGGTTAGTGAAGCTTTCTTT

J gene: TRBJ2-7
D gene: -
clone size: -
CDR3 length: 15
V gene: TRBV6-4
CDR3 protein: CASSDGAYGTYEQYF
CDR3 DNA: TGTGCCAGCAGTGACGGGGCTTACGGAACCTACGAGCAGTACTTC

J gene: TRBJ2-1
D gene: -
clone size: once
CDR3 length: 13
V gene: TRBV5-1
CDR3 protein: CASSHRLFNEQFF
CDR3 DNA: TGCGCCAGCAGCCACCGCCTATTCAATGAGCAGTTCTTC

J gene: TRBJ2-3
D gene: -
clone size: -
CDR3 length: 15
V gene: TRBV6-1
CDR3 protein: CASARQFASTDTQYF
CDR3 DNA: TGTGCCAGCGCCAGGCAGTTCGCTAGCACAGATACGCAGTATTTT